This T cell receptor beta chain was observed in a study of Graves' ophthalmopathy and Graves' hyperthyroidism. Details on this clonotype: Antigen specificity is unknown.

General observations from the study: Most clonotypes expanded in thyroid above 0.001 frequency were present in blood too.

The sequenced template was RNA, covering the TCR beta CDR3 region. Second-round multiplex PCR came after first-round RT-PCR with HTBI primers. TCRdb reprocessed the multiplex PCR reads with MiXCR, giving one entry per CDR3 protein. Here the sample spans over 150,000 distinct CDR3 sequences, roughly two fifths being singletons. The CDR3 has 13 residues. V was cut by 6 bases and J by 0 bases, with 8 bases left in between. Germline CDR1 and CDR2: MNHEY and SMNVEV (reference sequence). This TCR was sampled from a woman between 35 and 50 years old with Graves' ophthalmopathy. J is TRBJ1-2 and V is TRBV27; D is ambiguous. Sequencing was done on a sample of peripheral blood. CDR3 nucleotide sequence: TGTGCCAGCAGGACGGATACTAACTATGGCTACACCTTC. The encoded protein is CASRTDTNYGYTF.